One sample yielded the 30 T cell receptor beta chains listed below, sequenced in a study of immune heterogeneity within non-small cell lung tumors. TCR beta CDR3 amplification used multiplex PCR with 32 V and 13 J primers. TCRdb redid the calling of the multiplex PCR reads with MiXCR, one entry per CDR3 protein. The data contain about 11,000 distinct CDR3 sequences, around 21% of them singletons. Template material comprised bulk tumor genomic DNA at about 610 ng per sample. Multiple widely separated biopsies were taken from each primary tumor at surgery. Untreated, newly diagnosed non-small cell lung cancer patients underwent curative surgery. The sample was lung tumor tissue. Every receptor here comes from a man aged 55 to 69 with non-small cell lung cancer.

This clonotype was detected ten times or more. The chain uses TRBV3-1 and TRBJ1-2; 7 bases match TRBD1. Trimming took 3 bases from V and 2 from J; bases not matched to a gene: 6. CDR1 and CDR2 (germline): LGHDT, YNNKEL (reference sequence). CDR3 length equals 15 residues. The CDR3 loop is CASSHPGQVNYGYTF. CDR3 coding DNA: TGTGCCAGCAGCCACCCCGGACAGGTCAACTATGGCTACACCTTC. The full variable domain, its missing parts supplied by reference TRBV3-1 and TRBJ1-2, is DTAVSQTPKYLVTQMGNDKSIKCEQNLGHDTMYWYKQDSKKFLKIMFSYNNKELIINETVPNRFSPKSPDKAHLNLHINSLELGDSAVYFCASSHPGQVNYGYTFGSGTRLTVV.

This clonotype is categorized as medium-sized (0.01 to 0.1%). This chain uses TRBV12-3 or TRBV12-4 with TRBJ2-7; no clear D gene. There are 14 residues in the CDR3. Trimming shortened V by 4 bases and J by 3 bases, and 13 bases separated the two germline ends. The CDR3 region is CASSYRPGFYEQYF. The CDR3 bases are TGTGCCAGCAGTTACCGCCCCGGGTTCTACGAGCAGTACTTC.

V usage is TRBV7-2 and J usage is TRBJ1-5, with D hard to call. The CDR3 contains 14 residues. Germline loops: CDR1 SGHTA, CDR2 FQGNSA. V was clipped by 4 bases and J by 4 bases, with 11 bases between them. The CDR3 is CASSSPTVNQPQHF. CDR3 nucleotide sequence: TGTGCCAGCAGCTCCCCCACGGTAAATCAGCCCCAGCATTTT.

This clonotype was counted a single time. A single base separates this from a much larger clone, so it may be a read error. The chain links TRBV6-5 to TRBJ2-7, with 11 bases that match TRBD2. This CDR3 has 15 amino acids. CDR1 and CDR2 from the germline V gene are MNHEY and SVGAGI. This chain's CDR3 is CASSYSTSGTYEHYF. The CDR3 DNA reads TGTGCCAGCAGTTACTCGACTAGCGGGACCTACGAGCATTACTTC.

This rearrangement joins TRBV6-5 to TRBJ2-3, with D tentatively TRBD1 or TRBD2 (5 bases each). This CDR3 has 15 residues. From germline, CDR1 is MNHEY and CDR2 SVGAGI. With 0 bases removed from V and 6 bases from J, the gap between germline ends came to 13 bases. CDR3 DNA sequence: TGTGCCAGCAGTTACTCGATCTGGGACCTGGATACGCAGTATTTT. This gives the protein CASSYSIWDLDTQYF.

The table lists this clonotype with a few counts. The chain uses TRBV12-3 or TRBV12-4 and TRBJ2-1; 8 bases agree with TRBD2. The CDR3 runs to 11 residues. The V segment lost 6 bases and the J segment 15 bases; nucleotides outside the gene matches: 7. Here the CDR3 reads CASSFIAGRFF. The CDR3 nucleotides read TGTGCCAGCAGCTTTATAGCGGGAAGGTTCTTC.

The V and J genes are TRBV5-1 and TRBJ2-1, with D perhaps matching TRBD1 (6 bases). The germline CDR1 and CDR2 sequences are SGHRS and YFSETQ. V lost 5 bases to trimming and J lost 5 bases, with 17 bases between them. The CDR3 runs 15 residues. The CDR3 DNA sequence: TGCGCCAGCAGAACGACGGGACAACCCAACAATGAGCAGTTCTTC. Residues: CASRTTGQPNNEQFF.

The chain has TRBV11-2 and TRBJ2-2; tentative D call: TRBD1 (7 bases). Germline loops: CDR1 SGHAT, CDR2 FQNNGV. V gave up 2 bases and J gave up 8 bases, with 15 bases separating them. The CDR3 consists of 15 residues. In DNA form, the CDR3 reads TGTGCCAGCAGCTTACGCAGGGGGGACTCTGGGGAGCTGTTTTTT. Protein: CASSLRRGDSGELFF.

The gene calls are TRBV7-9 and TRBJ2-7, with a tentative D call TRBD1 (6 bases). There are 13 residues in the CDR3. Trimming took 6 bases from V and 6 from J, leaving 15 bases between them. CDR1 and CDR2 from the germline V gene are SEHNR and FQNEAQ (reference sequence). The CDR3 here is CASRFLQGAEQYF. DNA for the CDR3: TGTGCCAGCAGATTTCTACAGGGTGCCGAGCAGTACTTC.

This clonotype counts as medium-sized (0.01 to 0.1%). V usage is TRBV18 and J usage is TRBJ2-3; D perhaps matches TRBD1 (7 bases). The CDR3 totals 14 residues. CDR1 is KGHSH and CDR2 is LQKENI in the germline V gene. V was clipped by 3 bases and J by 6 bases, with 13 bases between them. CDR3 sequence reads: CASSPTGTLDTQYF. The CDR3 coding sequence is TGTGCCAGCTCACCGACAGGGACTCTGGATACGCAGTATTTT.

This clonotype was seen at least ten times. The chain employs TRBV27 and TRBJ2-3; D unclear. The CDR3 is 14 residues long. The germline CDR1 and CDR2 sequences are MNHEY and SMNVEV (reference sequence). The ends were cut back, 3 bases at V and 2 bases at J, with 9 bases in the middle. The CDR3 region is CASSLSRNTDTQYF. As DNA, the CDR3 is TGTGCCAGCAGTTTGTCCAGGAACACAGATACGCAGTATTTT.

This clonotype is medium-sized within its sample. The genes are TRBV10-3 and TRBJ1-2; the D is unclear. Germline lookup yields CDR1 ENHRY and CDR2 SYGVKD. This CDR3 comprises 16 residues. Deletions cut 0 bases from V and 4 bases from J, with 15 bases between. CDR3 in amino acids: CAISESRWNLGYGYTF. DNA of the CDR3: TGTGCCATCAGTGAGTCGCGATGGAATTTAGGCTATGGCTACACCTTC.

The genes are TRBV6-8 and TRBJ2-1; TRBD2 matches 14 bases. J lost 0 bases, V lost 3 bases, and 7 bases had no gene match. Germline loops: CDR1 MNHGY, CDR2 SAAAGT. The CDR3 consists of 19 residues. CDR3 nucleotide sequence: TGTGCCAGCAGTTATTTGGGACTAGCGGGAGAAGTCTCCTACAATGAGCAGTTCTTC. Its protein is CASSYLGLAGEVSYNEQFF.

A remark on this clonotype: Sequence at one end of the junction differs from germline and may be a read error. This chain links TRBV30 with TRBJ2-6; either TRBD1 or TRBD2 may supply D (5 bases each). Germline V gene data show CDR1 as GTSNPN and CDR2 as SVGIG (reference sequence). The CDR3 is 15 residues long. CDR3 nucleotides: TGTGCCTGGAGTGTCCGCATTTCCGGGGCCAACGTCCCGACTTTC. Its protein product is CAWSVRISGANVPTF.

By sample fraction, this clonotype is medium-sized. The CDR3, as DNA: TGTGCCAGCAGTTCAGGGACTTTTAACTACGAGCAGTACTTC. Its protein is CASSSGTFNYEQYF. The V and J genes are TRBV13 and TRBJ2-7; D perhaps matches TRBD2 (6 bases). The germline CDR1 and CDR2 sequences are PRHDT and FYEKMQ (reference sequence). This CDR3 region has 14 residues. V was trimmed by 6 bases and J by 3 bases, leaving 15 bases between them.

This chain joins TRBV5-1 and TRBJ2-6, with 9 bases matching TRBD1. The CDR3 length is 16 residues. Germline V gene lookup returns CDR1 SGHRS and CDR2 YFSETQ. V dropped 5 bases and J dropped 1; count of bases not matched to a gene: 4. This chain's CDR3 is CASSRQGVSGANVLTF. DNA of the CDR3: TGCGCCAGCAGTCGACAGGGGGTGTCTGGGGCCAACGTCCTGACTTTC.

The table lists this clonotype with a few counts. V is TRBV11-3 and J is TRBJ2-2, with no clear D. This CDR3 is 14 amino acids long. Germline values: CDR1 SGHNT, CDR2 YENEEA. Trimming took off 5 bases at V and 1 base at J, with 8 bases between the two ends. The CDR3 loop reads CASSLYRNTGELFF. For the CDR3, the DNA is TGTGCCAGCAGCCTTTACCGGAACACCGGGGAGCTGTTTTTT.

This clonotype has a handful of counts. This sequence joins TRBV19 and TRBJ2-6; D ambiguous. CDR3 size: 15 residues. Germline V gene data show CDR1 as LNHDA and CDR2 as SQIVND (reference sequence). V gave up 2 bases and J gave up 0 bases, with 5 bases separating them. CDR3: CASSIRTSGANVLTF. Written as DNA, the CDR3 is TGTGCCAGTAGTATACGGACCTCTGGGGCCAACGTCCTGACTTTC.

The chain combines TRBV11-2 with TRBJ2-2, with a tentative D call TRBD2 (6 bases). Deletions cut 1 base from V and 4 bases from J, with 13 bases between. CDR3 size: 16 residues. Germline V gene sequence: CDR1 SGHAT, CDR2 FQNNGV. The CDR3 is CASSLVGGILTGELFF. Written as DNA, the CDR3 is TGTGCCAGCAGCTTAGTTGGGGGGATCCTCACCGGGGAGCTGTTTTTT.

This clonotype appeared a few times. This may stem from a read error, because a much larger clone lies one nucleotide away. The rearrangement uses TRBV6-1 and TRBJ2-3; 8 bases agree with TRBD2. Trimming removed 4 bases from V and 5 bases from J; junction bases left unmatched: 8. The CDR3 sequence is 15 residues long. Per germline, CDR1 MNHNS and CDR2 SASEGT. CDR3 loop: CASSVTSGGLDTQYF. The CDR3 coding sequence is TGTGCCAGCAGTGTAACTAGCGGAGGCCTAGATACGCAGTATTTT.

Relative to its sample, this clonotype is medium-sized (0.01 to 0.1%). The V call is TRBV29-1, the J call TRBJ2-7; weak D call: TRBD1 (7 bases). From germline, CDR1 is SQVTM and CDR2 ANQGSEA. This CDR3 is 13 amino acids long. V was pared by 6 bases and J by 7 bases, with 19 bases between. The CDR3, as DNA: TGCAGCGTCCAGGGGGAGGTAATGAGTGAGCAGTACTTC. Translating it yields CSVQGEVMSEQYF.

As concerns this clonotype: It may be a read error: a sequence one base away is much more abundant. V usage is TRBV30 and J usage is TRBJ1-2; possibly TRBD1 for D (6 bases). The CDR3 covers 13 residues. V dropped 6 bases and J dropped 8 bases, with 19 bases sitting between them. Germline V gene data show CDR1 as GTSNPN and CDR2 as SVGIG (reference sequence). CDR3 sequence (DNA): TGTGCCTGTAGACGAGGTGGGGGCTTAGGCTACACCTTC. Translating gives CACRRGGGLGYTF.

In regard to this clonotype: Germline is not matched at one junction end, which may reflect a read error. The genes are TRBV6-2 or TRBV6-3 and TRBJ2-3; 7 bases align to TRBD2. Germline CDR1 MNHEY, CDR2 SVGEGT. CDR3 size: 13 residues. The CDR3 protein is CASCYSMRETQYF. The CDR3 DNA is TGTGCCAGCTGTTACTCGATGCGGGAGACGCAGTATTTT.

Only a few counts were recorded for this clonotype. The chain recombines TRBV19 with TRBJ1-1; D gene unclear. Germline CDR1 LNHDA, CDR2 SQIVND (reference sequence). The CDR3 is 15 residues long. Trimming removed 5 bases from V and 3 bases from J, with 16 bases in between. The CDR3 sequence is CASSSRRRTDTEAFF. CDR3 bases: TGTGCCAGTAGTTCCCGACGGAGAACGGACACTGAAGCTTTCTTT.

For this clonotype: A single base separates this from a much larger clone, so it may be a read error. This chain joins TRBV12-3 or TRBV12-4 and TRBJ1-4; 10 bases are shared with TRBD1. The ends lost 5 bases at V and 6 bases at J; junction bases unmatched: 9. The CDR3 consists of 16 residues. For the CDR3, the DNA is TGTGCCAGCAGTCCTCGTGCCGGGACAGGGGATGAAAAACTGTTTTTT. Residues: CASSPRAGTGDEKLFF.

At least ten counts were recorded for this clonotype. The gene calls are TRBV7-9 and TRBJ2-7; 10 bases fit TRBD2. The CDR3 extends over 15 amino acids. CDR1 is SEHNR, CDR2 FQNEAQ, per germline (reference sequence). Germline trimming cut 5 bases from V and 0 bases from J; bases unmatched to any gene: 4. The CDR3 nucleotides are TGTGCCAGCAGCAAAGCGGGAGGGAGCTCCTACGAGCAGTACTTC. It encodes CASSKAGGSSYEQYF.

This clonotype is judged medium-sized. This chain joins TRBV4-1 and TRBJ1-6; D possibly corresponds to TRBD1 (6 bases). The V end lost 5 bases, the J end lost 7 bases, and 15 bases lay between the germline ends. This CDR3 is 15 amino acids long. Germline V gene sequence: CDR1 MGHRA, CDR2 YSYEKL. CDR3 sequence reads: CASSKQGVGNSPLHF. The CDR3 region has the DNA TGCGCCAGCAGCAAACAGGGAGTAGGAAATTCACCCCTCCACTTT.

There are a few counts of this clonotype. This sequence may be a read error, since a much larger clone differs from it by one base. The gene calls are TRBV12-3 or TRBV12-4 and TRBJ1-5; possibly TRBD1 for D (6 bases). Trimming left V 2 bases short and J 10 bases short, with 12 bases between. The CDR3 is made up of 13 amino acids. CDR3 in amino acids: CASSLLSGHPQHF. The CDR3, as DNA: TGTGCCAGCAGTTTACTGTCGGGACACCCCCAGCATTTT.

The chain carries TRBV6-9 and TRBJ1-2, with 9 bases that match TRBD1. Germline V gives CDR1 MNHGY, CDR2 SVAAGI. V was clipped by 4 bases and J by 8 bases; unmatched bases: 8. This CDR3 is built from 14 residues. CDR3 in DNA: TGTGCCAGCAGTTGGGGACAGGGCGATCCCGGCTACACCTTC. Residues: CASSWGQGDPGYTF.

This clonotype is medium-sized (0.01 to 0.1%) by share. This chain connects TRBV3-1 to TRBJ2-3, with 12 bases aligning to TRBD2. Trimming at V came to 4 bases and at J to 4 bases, leaving 6 bases not matched to a gene. Germline V gene lookup returns CDR1 LGHDT and CDR2 YNNKEL (reference sequence). The CDR3 loop spans 16 amino acids. In nucleotides, the CDR3 is TGTGCCAGCAGCCGGACTAGCGGGGCTGGCGCAGATACGCAGTATTTT. Translated: CASSRTSGAGADTQYF.